The T cell receptor beta chain under discussion was sequenced for a study of T-cell memory formation after mild COVID-19. Broader study findings: Clones contracting over day 15 to 85 were CD4/CD8 balanced, with later expanders leaning CD4+.

TCRdb called the 5' RACE reads again in MiXCR, with one record for every CDR3 protein. This sample has about 180,000 distinct CDR3 sequences, with more than 15% found just once. CDR1 is LGHDT, CDR2 YNNKEL, per germline (reference sequence). V was pared by 4 bases and J by 6 bases, with 12 bases between. The CDR3 runs to 14 residues. This clonotype was seen many times. Its antigen is as yet unknown. The sequencing sample was made of PBMCs or a T cell subset sorted from them (not recorded which). This sequence was found in an adult woman who had mild COVID-19 (a few samples of this study predate the infection). Cell type and time point are not known. The chain employs TRBV3-1 and TRBJ2-2; no reliable D call. The CDR3 protein is CASSRPNGAGELFF. The DNA of the CDR3 is TGTGCCAGCAGCCGTCCCAATGGGGCCGGGGAGCTGTTTTTT.